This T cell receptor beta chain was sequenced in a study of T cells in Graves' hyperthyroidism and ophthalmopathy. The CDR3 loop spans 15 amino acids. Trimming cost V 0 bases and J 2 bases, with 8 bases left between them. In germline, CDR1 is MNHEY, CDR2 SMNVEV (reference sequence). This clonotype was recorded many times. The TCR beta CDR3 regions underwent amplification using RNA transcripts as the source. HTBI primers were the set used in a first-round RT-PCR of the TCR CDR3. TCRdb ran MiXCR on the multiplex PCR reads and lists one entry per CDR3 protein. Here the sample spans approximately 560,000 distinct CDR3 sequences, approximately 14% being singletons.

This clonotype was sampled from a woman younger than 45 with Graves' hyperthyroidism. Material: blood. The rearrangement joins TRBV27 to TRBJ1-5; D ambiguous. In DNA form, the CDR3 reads TGTGCCAGCAGTTTATCGTATACGGGCAATCAGCCCCAGCATTTT. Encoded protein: CASSLSYTGNQPQHF.